These 25 T cell receptor beta chains came from one sample sequenced in a study of chemoradiotherapy in HPV16-positive cancers. The repertoire was sequenced with immunoSEQ multiplex PCR; TCRdb's copy has only in-frame clones and lacks some. The sample has some 70,000 clones; about nine tenths are singletons. The starting material was blood, obtained from a patient who underwent chemoradiotherapy. The receptor set was obtained from a human donor with HPV-associated anogenital cancer.

V usage is TRBV27 and J usage is TRBJ2-1, with D possibly being TRBD1 (5 bases). V lost 2 bases and J lost 2, with 7 bases in between. The CDR3 extends over 14 amino acids. The V gene's germline CDR1 is MNHEY and CDR2 SMNVEV (reference sequence). The DNA of the CDR3 is TGTGCCAGCAGTTTAGGGGCAGCCTACAATGAGCAGTTCTTC. Its protein is CASSLGAAYNEQFF.

The chain couples TRBV14 to TRBJ2-3, with 9 nucleotides matching TRBD1. This CDR3 is 12 amino acids long. CDR1 SGHDN and CDR2 FVKESK come from the germline V gene. V lost 4 bases, J lost 13 bases, and 6 bases stayed unmatched. CDR3 protein: CASSPTGGAEYF. The CDR3 DNA sequence: TGTGCCAGCAGCCCAACAGGGGGCGCGGAGTATTTT.

The chain links TRBV5-6 to TRBJ2-7; TRBD2 matches at 8 bases. V shed 4 bases, J shed 2 bases, and the junction held 5 bases outside the gene matches. CDR1 and CDR2 from the germline V gene are SGHDT and YYEEEE. The CDR3 consists of 14 residues. The CDR3 nucleotides are TGTGCCAGCAGCCCAGCGGGAGTTCCCTACGAGCAGTACTTC. As protein: CASSPAGVPYEQYF.

The V gene is TRBV5-6, the J gene TRBJ1-1; 10 bases line up with TRBD1. The J segment lost 4 bases and the V segment lost 4 bases, leaving 10 bases of the junction unmatched. The CDR3 runs 16 residues. Germline CDR1 and CDR2: SGHDT and YYEEEE. This CDR3 is CASSGWTGGGGTEAFF. Written as DNA, the CDR3 is TGTGCCAGCAGCGGTTGGACAGGGGGTGGAGGCACTGAAGCTTTCTTT. Based on the CDR3 plus reference TRBV5-6 and TRBJ1-1, the full variable domain is DAGVTQSPTHLIKTRGQQVTLRCSPKSGHDTVSWYQQALGQGPQFIFQYYEEEERQRGNFPDRFSGHQFPNYSSELNVNALLLGDSALYLCASSGWTGGGGTEAFFGQGTRLTVV.

CDR3 loop: CASSFLAPTDTQYF. Written as DNA, the CDR3 is TGTGCCAGCAGTTTTTTGGCCCCCACAGATACGCAGTATTTT. This chain joins TRBV28 and TRBJ2-3, with D uncertain. There are 14 residues in the CDR3. The germline V and J ends were trimmed by 3 bases and 2 bases, with 9 bases remaining between them. Germline CDR1 MDHEN, CDR2 SYDVKM.

The DNA for the CDR3 is TGTGCCAGCAGCTCCACCTTGGGCAGCGGGTTTTACGAGCAGTACTTC. Its translation: CASSSTLGSGFYEQYF. The chain has TRBV7-9 and TRBJ2-7; TRBD2 is a possible D gene (6 bases). CDR3 length equals 16 residues. V shed 4 bases and J shed 4 bases, with 20 bases lying between them. Germline-derived CDR1 and CDR2 are SEHNR and FQNEAQ (reference sequence).

V gene TRBV6-5 combines with J gene TRBJ1-1; no reliable D call. The V gene's germline CDR1 is MNHEY and CDR2 SVGAGI. V was cut by 2 bases and J by 1 base, with 5 bases left in between. The CDR3 loop spans 13 amino acids. The CDR3 spells CASSYGRNTEAFF. CDR3 sequence (DNA): TGTGCCAGCAGTTACGGCCGGAACACTGAAGCTTTCTTT.

The V gene is TRBV5-4, the J gene TRBJ2-6; no definite D call. V lost 6 bases to trimming and J lost 4 bases, with 14 bases between them. This CDR3 spans 15 amino acids. CDR1 SGHNT and CDR2 YYREEE come from the germline V gene (reference sequence). CDR3 bases: TGTGCCAGCACCCTGTATGGGAACGGGGCCAACGTCCTGACTTTC. Translation gives CASTLYGNGANVLTF.

This chain links TRBV2 with TRBJ2-3; no definite D call. The CDR3 length is 11 residues. Between the trimmed V and J ends, which lost 5 bases and 6 bases, there was a span of 6 bases. From germline, CDR1 is SNHLY and CDR2 FYNNEI. The CDR3 nucleotides read TGTGCCAGCAGTCCCGAGGATACGCAGTATTTT. Its translation: CASSPEDTQYF. Full variable domain (rest looked up from reference TRBV2 and TRBJ2-3): EPEVTQTPSHQVTQMGQEVILRCVPISNHLYFYWYRQILGQKVEFLVSFYNNEISEKSEIFDDQFSVERPDGSNFTLKIRSTKLEDSAMYFCASSPEDTQYFGPGTRLTVL.

The chain couples TRBV6-6 to TRBJ2-3, with 11 nucleotides matching TRBD2. J gave up 3 bases and V 6 bases, and 2 bases lay outside the gene matches. Germline-derived CDR1 and CDR2 are MNHNY and SVGAGI (reference sequence). This CDR3 is 14 amino acids long. The CDR3 DNA reads as TGTGCCAGCAGACCTAGCGGGGGGACAGATACGCAGTATTTT. It is translated as CASRPSGGTDTQYF.

The chain combines TRBV7-2 with TRBJ1-1, with D possibly being TRBD1 (6 bases). V was trimmed by 5 bases and J by 3 bases, leaving 16 bases between them. Germline V gene data show CDR1 as SGHTA and CDR2 as FQGNSA. The CDR3 is 15 residues long. The CDR3 DNA sequence: TGTGCCAGCAGCCCAGTGGGGGGCGAGGACACTGAAGCTTTCTTT. Its translation: CASSPVGGEDTEAFF.

This clone was counted a few times. V gene TRBV5-6 combines with J gene TRBJ1-1, with 7 bases matching TRBD1. The V gene's germline CDR1 is SGHDT and CDR2 YYEEEE. Trimming took 4 bases from V and 11 from J; bases not matched to a gene: 8. The CDR3 loop spans 12 amino acids. CDR3 coding DNA: TGTGCCAGCAGCAGAGACAGGGCCACGGCTTTCTTT. This codes for CASSRDRATAFF.

The chain combines TRBV5-5 with TRBJ1-1, with D hard to call. CDR1 is SGHKS and CDR2 is YYEKEE in the germline V gene (reference sequence). CDR3 size: 12 residues. V was clipped by 6 bases and J by 4 bases, with 10 bases between them. The DNA for the CDR3 is TGTGCCAGCAACCCAGGAGGCACTGAAGCTTTCTTT. Encoded protein: CASNPGGTEAFF.

The chain recombines TRBV27 with TRBJ2-5; 7 bases map to TRBD1. After removal of 8 bases from V and 11 bases from J, the junction contained 20 bases not matched to a gene. The CDR3 consists of 15 residues. The germline CDR1 and CDR2 sequences are MNHEY and SMNVEV (reference sequence). The CDR3 sequence is CASARTGYTSLEQYF. In DNA, the CDR3 is TGTGCCAGCGCCAGGACAGGTTATACGAGCCTGGAGCAGTACTTC.

The rearrangement uses TRBV30 and TRBJ2-2; no clear D gene. The germline gives CDR1 GTSNPN, CDR2 SVGIG (reference sequence). The CDR3 sequence is 12 residues long. The V end was cut by 3 bases, the J end by 7 bases, with 9 bases between. CDR3 sequence: CAWSWAVGELFF. DNA for the CDR3: TGTGCCTGGAGCTGGGCGGTCGGGGAGCTGTTTTTT.

The chain uses TRBV5-1 and TRBJ2-1, with 11 bases matching TRBD1. The germline gives CDR1 SGHRS, CDR2 YFSETQ. V trimming: 5 bases; J trimming: 3 bases; junction bases outside the gene matches: 1. The CDR3 runs 14 residues. The CDR3 region has the DNA TGCGCCAGCAGGGACAGGGGGCTCTACAATGAGCAGTTCTTC. This encodes CASRDRGLYNEQFF.

The J gene is TRBJ2-3, the V gene TRBV21-1; no DNA check was done on the table's D call, TRBD2. TRBV21-1 is given as a pseudogene. This CDR3 has 20 amino acids. The CDR3 here is CASSKAPGPRQRGKTDTQYF. In DNA form, the CDR3 reads TGTGCCAGCAGCAAAGCACCCGGGCCCAGACAACGGGGGAAGACAGATACGCAGTATTTT.

This CDR3 reads CASSEGTLYEQYF. The CDR3, as DNA: TGTGCCAGCAGTGAAGGGACGCTCTACGAGCAGTACTTC. The V gene is TRBV2, the J gene TRBJ2-5; D is unclear. Near its end, the DNA agrees better with TRBJ2-7, so the J call may be wrong. Germline CDR1 SNHLY, CDR2 FYNNEI. CDR3 length equals 13 residues.

This clone turned up a few times. This chain connects TRBV4-2 to TRBJ1-1; no clear D gene. Germline V gene sequence: CDR1 LGHNA, CDR2 YNFKEQ. This CDR3 contains 14 residues. V shed 0 bases and J shed 0 bases, with 5 bases lying between them. In DNA form, the CDR3 reads TGTGCCAGCAGCCAAGATATGATGAACACTGAAGCTTTCTTT. Protein product: CASSQDMMNTEAFF.

The chain combines TRBV5-4 with TRBJ2-5; D unresolved. The CDR3 spans 16 residues. Trimming cost V 3 bases and J 0 bases, with 15 bases left between them. From germline, CDR1 is SGHNT and CDR2 YYREEE (reference sequence). CDR3 amino acids: CASSSSNWRDQETQYF. The DNA of the CDR3 is TGTGCCAGCAGCTCATCCAATTGGCGAGACCAAGAGACCCAGTACTTC.

V usage is TRBV30 and J usage is TRBJ1-1; a possible D gene is TRBD1 (6 bases). Germline values: CDR1 GTSNPN, CDR2 SVGIG (reference sequence). This CDR3 region has 12 residues. V shed 7 bases and J shed 4 bases, with 13 bases lying between them. CDR3 bases: TGTGCCTTCGGGACAACCCCCACTGAAGCTTTCTTT. Protein: CAFGTTPTEAFF.

The chain employs TRBV6-1 and TRBJ2-7, with D unresolved. Trimming took 3 bases from V and 4 from J, leaving 1 base between them. Germline-derived CDR1 and CDR2 are MNHNS and SASEGT. This CDR3 has 10 amino acids. The CDR3 coding sequence is TGTGCCAGCAGTGAGTACGAGCAGTACTTC. Amino acid sequence: CASSEYEQYF.

The rearrangement links TRBV7-3 to TRBJ1-1; D ambiguous. The CDR3 has 13 amino acids. Trimming removed 6 bases from V and 1 base from J, with 9 bases in between. Per the germline V gene, CDR1 is SGHTA and CDR2 is FQGTGA. CDR3 bases: TGTGCCAGCAGAATACAAGAGAACACTGAAGCTTTCTTT. Its protein is CASRIQENTEAFF.

This chain links TRBV15 with TRBJ2-5, with no clear D. V lost 0 bases and J 5 bases, leaving 4 bases between the germline ends. Germline CDR1 and CDR2: LNHNV and YYDKDF (reference sequence). This CDR3 contains 12 residues. The CDR3 DNA reads as TGTGCCACCAGCAGAGAGGCGGAGACCCAGTACTTC. This encodes CATSREAETQYF.

Judged by abundance, this clone is medium-sized. V and J are TRBV6-1 and TRBJ1-2; 7 positions match TRBD1. The V gene's germline CDR1 is MNHNS and CDR2 SASEGT. J was trimmed by 8 bases and V by 5 bases; bases with no gene match: 11. The CDR3 is made up of 14 amino acids. The CDR3 DNA follows: TGTGCCAGCAGTAAAGGGGAAGGGGGCGACGGCTACACCTTC. It translates to CASSKGEGGDGYTF.